The clone carrying this T cell receptor (beta chain) turned up a few times. Its antigen remains unidentified. Sequenced material consisted of expressed TCRB transcripts (all of the isolated RNA was reverse transcribed). Some 3.8 million reads, on average, came from each naive, central memory and regulatory T cell sample. The data were produced by immunoSEQ multiplex PCR, yet TCRdb's version contains in-frame clones alone and is incomplete. The profile shows nearly 700,000 clones, around 15% of them singletons. Sorting of CD4+ naive, central memory, regulatory and stem cell-like memory cells was performed via CD45RO/CCR7/CD25/CD127/CD95/CD27. Purity of each sorted population was above 95%. These data come from a study of beta chain features in type 1 diabetes. Study-wide results and limits: The study found moderately but significantly shorter TCRB CDR3s in all four CD4+ subsets of Type 1 diabetes patients. Amplification by PCR could prefer shorter templates, with the same effect in patients and controls.

The CDR3 spans 13 residues. Germline V gene sequence: CDR1 SQVTM, CDR2 ANQGSEA. Trimming stripped 7 bases from V and 8 bases from J, with 20 bases between. The sample consisted of naive CD4+ T cells from blood. The genes are TRBV29-1 and TRBJ1-1; D gene unclear. The receptor's source is a man between 18 and 35 years old with type 1 diabetes. CDR3 protein: CSAATPGLREAFF. CDR3 bases: TGCAGCGCCGCAACACCAGGACTCCGGGAAGCTTTCTTT.